This T cell receptor (beta chain) was profiled in a study of cytomegalovirus exposure and HLA in healthy donors. Germline-derived CDR1 and CDR2 are MNHNS and SASEGT. This CDR3 is 12 amino acids long. The ends lost 10 bases at V and 7 bases at J; junction bases unmatched: 5. Turning to this clone: Its antigen is currently unknown.

The roughly 120-subject validation cohort, separate from the 666-subject first cohort, included the donors. Measured with immunoSEQ multiplex PCR; TCRdb has only the in-frame clones, and not every one. The data hold 120,000 to 150,000 clones, with approximately 89% observed a single time. Points from the study as a whole: A subsequent analysis found that TCR clusters from the first cohort also tended to co-occur in the 120 or so validation repertoires, with around 94% of cluster scores above 0. Rare sequences made up most TCRs, while some public TCRs were found in many donors.

The sequenced sample consisted of PBMCs. V usage is TRBV6-1 and J usage is TRBJ2-1, with 9 bases fitting TRBD2. The clonotype originates from a man younger than 35 in good health and CMV-seronegative. The CDR3 protein is CATGLAWNEQFF. CDR3 coding DNA: TGTGCCACTGGACTAGCGTGGAATGAGCAGTTCTTC.